One sample yielded the 4 T cell receptor beta chains listed below, sequenced in a study of T cells in Graves' hyperthyroidism and ophthalmopathy. Template material for amplifying TCR beta CDR3 regions consisted of RNA transcripts. A set of HTBI primers served as the primers for a first-round RT-PCR of the TCR CDR3. TCRdb reprocessed the multiplex PCR reads via MiXCR and lists one record per CDR3 protein. The sample has about 410,000 distinct CDR3 sequences; around 15% are singletons. Sequenced: blood. The receptors stem from a man aged 18-30 years with Graves' ophthalmopathy.

This clonotype was seen at least ten times. The chain recombines TRBV27 with TRBJ2-1; 11 positions agree with TRBD2. The CDR3 is made up of 15 amino acids. The germline V gene has CDR1 MNHEY and CDR2 SMNVEV (reference sequence). The trim removed 8 bases at V and 4 bases at J, leaving 7 bases unmatched. Here the CDR3 reads CASQIIAGGYNEQFF. The CDR3 nucleotides read TGTGCCAGCCAGATTATAGCGGGGGGGTACAATGAGCAGTTCTTC.

This clonotype was seen only a few times. The V call is TRBV5-6, the J call TRBJ1-2; 10 bases are shared with TRBD1. With 1 base clipped from V and 6 bases from J, the junction kept 15 bases outside the gene matches. Germline assignment: CDR1 SGHDT and CDR2 YYEEEE. CDR3 length equals 18 residues. This CDR3 is CASSLRQGAIPHYDGYTF. CDR3 sequence (DNA): TGTGCCAGCAGCTTGAGACAGGGGGCTATCCCTCATTACGATGGCTACACCTTC.

V usage is TRBV28 and J usage is TRBJ1-6, with no clear D. CDR3 length equals 13 residues. Trimming pared 10 bases from V and 8 bases from J, leaving 15 bases between. Germline V gene data show CDR1 as MDHEN and CDR2 as SYDVKM. The CDR3 coding sequence is TGTGCCACCCTTGTCTCCTTGGATTCACCCCTCCACTTT. This translates into CATLVSLDSPLHF.

Only a few counts were recorded for this clonotype. In DNA, the CDR3 is TGTGCCAGCCTTCAAGGCGGGACTAGCAACTACGAGCAGTACTTC. Translation: CASLQGGTSNYEQYF. The V gene is TRBV6-4, the J gene TRBJ2-7, with 9 bases that match TRBD2. After removal of 8 bases from V and 3 bases from J, the junction contained 11 bases not matched to a gene. Germline V gene sequence: CDR1 MRHNA, CDR2 SNTAGT. The CDR3 extends over 15 amino acids.